The clone carrying this TCR beta chain was found many times. Its antigen is currently unknown. These data originate in a study of CD8+CD57+ T cells in acquired aplastic anemia. Findings of the study overall: Common to patients and controls were twenty-nine CD8+ CDR3 sequences.

The authors sequenced patients whose flow cytometry had shown CD8+CD57+ cell expansion. TCR beta VDJ and CDR3 profiles were obtained from a genomic DNA template. TCRdb called the reads again in MiXCR, with one record for every CDR3 protein. Of 180,000 or so distinct CDR3 sequences detected, under 55% appear once; the ten largest clones hold approximately 1%. Trimming took 3 bases from V and 4 from J; bases not matched to a gene: 10. Germline V CDR1 and CDR2: MGHRA, YSYEKL. The CDR3 contains 17 residues. Sequenced material: sorted CD4+, CD8+, or CD8+CD57+ T cells (not recorded which) from PBMCs. The origin of this receptor is a human donor with aplastic anemia. The chain joins TRBV4-1 to TRBJ1-5; 9 bases align to TRBD1. The CDR3 nucleotides are TGCGCCAGCAGCCACGCCGTCGGGACAGGGATAAATCAGCCCCAGCATTTT. Translation gives CASSHAVGTGINQPQHF.